Listed here is a single TCR beta chain. The antigen it binds to is not known. One junction end disagrees with the germline gene, perhaps due to a read error. The data stem from a study of somatic mutations in T cells in chronic GVHD (dated by TCRdb to 2020 to 2022). The CDR3 sequence holds 15 residues, the cysteine and phenylalanine included. This entry keeps only the CDR3 DNA: 45 bases, framed from base 1. From a lookup of the germline V gene (reference sequence), CDR1 and CDR2 are LNHDA and SQIVND. Isolated genomic DNA was used for TCRbeta deep sequencing. TCRbeta CDR3 sequencing and initial data processing were performed with the immunoSEQ assay as a commercial service. The authors processed their data as follows. Reads were demultiplexed, adapter and primer sequences were removed, similar clones were merged by frequency-ratio clustering, and V, D, J genes were annotated with IMGT. As stored in TCRdb, this immuneACCESS dataset retains in-frame rearrangements with V and J assigned. A fraction of the clones does not appear; measured against another copy, unresolved V genes explain less than half of the discrepancy, and the remainder lacks a known reason. V, J and clone size reflect that table, while D and trimming were determined from the DNA. The sample table lists 11,000 to 15,000 clones, 78% of them with a count of one. Clones ranked in the top ten supply roughly 32% of the sample.

Sorting staining used anti-CD3, anti-CD4, anti-CD8 and a Vbeta20 antibody from the IOTest Beta Mark kit on a FACSAria III, with purity above 98%. Peripheral blood was collected in sodium heparin tubes and mononuclear cells were isolated by Ficoll-Paque PLUS density gradient centrifugation. Before TCRbeta deep sequencing, the CD4+ Vbeta20+, CD4+ Vbeta20-, and CD8+ T cell fractions were FACS-sorted. This clonotype was sampled from a male patient between 45 and 60 years old with chronic graft-versus-host disease. After a transplant, some T cells may have been passed on by the graft donor. Input material: Vbeta20-negative CD4+ T cells from blood. The cell subset or site label here, explained by the study, means: CD4+ T cells sorted as TCR Vbeta20 negative by flow cytometry. The V and J genes are TRBV19 and TRBJ1-2; 8 of the junction bases match TRBD1. The sequenced DNA is TGTGGCAGTAGTATCACAGGGGGAGATAACTATGGCTACACCTTC. Its coded protein is CGSSITGGDNYGYTF.